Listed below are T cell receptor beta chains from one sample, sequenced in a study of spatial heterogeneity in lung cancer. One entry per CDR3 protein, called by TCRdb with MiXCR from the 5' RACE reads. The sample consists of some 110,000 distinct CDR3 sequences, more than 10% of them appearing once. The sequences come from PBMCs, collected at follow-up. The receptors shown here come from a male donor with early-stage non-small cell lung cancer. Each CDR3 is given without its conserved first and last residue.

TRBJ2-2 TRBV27 ASRDRVYGTGELF
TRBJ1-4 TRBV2 ASTRGPGSEKLF
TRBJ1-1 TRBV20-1 SASRQGRYTEAF
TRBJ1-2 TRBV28 ASSLSPILDSGVVYT
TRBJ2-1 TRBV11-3 ASSPRRANEQF
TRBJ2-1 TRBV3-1 ASSLDRAEQF
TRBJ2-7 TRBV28 ASSFGTPNEQY
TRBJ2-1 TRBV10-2 ARSTSSYNEQF
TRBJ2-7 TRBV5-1 ASSFDRAYEQY
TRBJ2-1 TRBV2 ASTEGGTTGF
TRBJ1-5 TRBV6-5 ASSQQGFSNQPQH
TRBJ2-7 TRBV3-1 ASSQEGRSYEQY
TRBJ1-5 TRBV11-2 ASSLVGDQPQH
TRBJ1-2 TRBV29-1 SVSDGNYGYT
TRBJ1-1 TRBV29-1 SVGDHRAEAF
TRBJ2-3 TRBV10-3 AITSDAGRFYTQY
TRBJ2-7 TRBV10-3 AISGTTSSGEQY
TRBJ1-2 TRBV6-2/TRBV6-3 ASSYRTGDHYGYT
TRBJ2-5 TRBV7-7 ASSPARSGFQETQY
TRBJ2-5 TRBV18 ASSESQQETQY
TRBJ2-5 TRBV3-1 ASSQEPGLETQY
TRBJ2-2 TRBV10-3 ATERDTNTGELF
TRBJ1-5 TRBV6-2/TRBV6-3 ASSTADWGNQPQH
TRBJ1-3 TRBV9 ASSEGPNPGNTIY
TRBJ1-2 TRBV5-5 ASTPRGPAANYGYT
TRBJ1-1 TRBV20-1 SARGHMNTEAF